Described below is a single T cell receptor (beta chain) sequence and its context. This entry comes from a study of blood T cell repertoires in COVID-19. The overall study: Samples came from the United States, Italy and Spain, spanning acute and convalescent COVID-19. T cells, B-cell-depleted T cells, or PBMCs provided the cDNA or gDNA that served as material.

Authors' methods: Estimates of nucleated cell counts were drawn from the amplification of reference gene primers. Here immunoSEQ multiplex PCR was the method, and the copy in TCRdb shows in-frame clones only, minus some. V and J calls and clone size are given by that table; D and trimming were obtained from the DNA. The table has approximately 160,000 clones, approximately 81% seen once. Seattle patients were enrolled while actively infected and followed longitudinally. CDR1 is SGDLS and CDR2 is YYNGEE in the germline V gene. V shed 0 bases, J shed 6 bases, and the junction held 1 base outside the gene matches. The CDR3 loop spans 14 amino acids.

V and J are TRBV9 and TRBJ1-1, with 11 nucleotides matching TRBD1. The receptor was isolated from a woman aged 60-75 years with COVID-19, enrolled during active disease. Sequencing was carried out using peripheral blood. Written as DNA, the CDR3 is TGTGCCAGCAGCGTAGTGGGACAGGGGGCTGAAGCTTTCTTT. This encodes CASSVVGQGAEAFF.